This T cell receptor beta chain came from a study of naive and memory T cell subsets (TCRdb year 2017). For the study in its entirety: An open-source, UMI-based TCR alpha and beta sequencing pipeline was applied to sorted naive and memory peripheral blood T cell subsets. IgG serology results and the functional CMV T cell responses were in complete agreement. RNA was DNase-treated and reverse transcribed with TCR constant-region primers, mostly using SuperScript III. What the research found in general, with its limitations: The abundance of TCRs followed a power law with an exponent that differed between naive and memory subsets yet stayed consistent across the three individuals. No ground truth was available to validate the repertoire findings for the naive and memory subsets. A clonotype was defined as a single alpha or beta chain sequence rather than as a paired alpha/beta receptor. RNA-based TCR counts may be influenced by expression changes linked to T cell activation and differentiation. After error correction, over 90% of naive TCR sequences appeared only once, giving much steeper abundance distributions than memory subsets. In both CD4 and CD8 cells, going from naive through CM, EM and EMRA, the Gini index went up while Shannon and inverse Simpson diversity went down. A few larger clonotypes were present in naive repertoires, particularly the CD8 repertoires, and these clonotypes were possibly memory cells re-expressing CD45RA.

On this clonotype: Its antigen is unknown. One base away there is no much larger clone; base qualities are not given.

Libraries were made using UMI-ligation and nested PCR. The beta constant-region primer was an equimolar mix of two oligonucleotides covering both TRBC1 and TRBC2. The ligated cDNA went through four rounds of PCR with nested alpha and beta constant-region primers together with the SP2 primer. A single-stranded oligonucleotide containing the SP2 primer and a 12-nucleotide UMI was joined to the 3' end of the cDNA by T4 RNA ligase 1. The ligation reaction was incubated at 16°C for about 20-25 hours. To avoid over-amplification, PCR2 was usually performed as a SYBR Green qPCR and halted once a predetermined threshold was reached. Every purification after the first one was done using Agencourt AMPure XP magnetic beads. Libraries were quantified by Qubit and checked on a TapeStation, where a main peak was expected near 650 bp. The pooled libraries were sequenced on an Illumina MiSeq using v2 2x251 paired-end kits, which usually yielded roughly 0.85-2.2 million reads per sample. Each sample's library went into the pool at 4 nM, and about 5-8% PhiX was added to help with cluster recognition. The paper's processing steps were these. FASTQ reads processed by Demultiplexor were assigned V and J genes by Decombinator through tag matching that tolerated a single base-pair mismatch. Collapsinator relied on UMIs to fix sequencing errors as well as frequency errors caused by PCR heterogeneity. TCRs were translated and CDR3s were extracted from the conserved cysteine to the FGXG phenylalanine by CDR3Translator, with non-productive sequences being flagged. Gini, Shannon entropy and inverse Simpson indices were calculated on repertoires subsampled to equal numbers of UMI-defined TCRs. Clonotype abundance distributions were fitted to a power law by maximum likelihood within the linear range. For one naive CD8 sample, the pipeline and MIGEC produced similar UMI counts, unique TCR numbers and clonal distributions. One analysis removed from the naive repertoire any naive TCRs that were also found in any memory subset from the same donor. Repertoires were searched for around 7,300 CMV-associated CDR3 sequences compiled from VDJdb and a published dataset. TCRdb trimmed public reads at Q25 via fastp, called clones via MiXCR and kept in-frame beta chains. Here each entry gathers all rows of one CDR3 protein and keeps the most common genes and DNA. The V and J calls and clone size are TCRdb's, not the authors'. The sample yields approximately 100,000 distinct CDR3 sequences; approximately 15% were counted once. The ten biggest clones cover roughly 3.1% of the sample.

Separate amplification of TCR alpha and beta chain libraries was performed from the second PCR step onward. To determine each donor's CMV status, fresh PBMCs were stimulated overnight with CMV viral lysate, and IFNgamma production from CD4+ T cells was then assessed. CD4 T cells were positively selected with Miltenyi beads, followed by positive selection of CD8 T cells from the CD4-negative fraction. Cells stained for CD3, CD4, CD8, CD45RA, CD27 and a live/dead dye were sorted on a BD Aria II into four subsets by CD45RA and CD27. A few healthy volunteers provided blood, and each donor's sample was split into CD4 and CD8 T cells and then further divided into four differentiation subsets. About 0.11 L of peripheral blood was drawn per donor, and PBMC were isolated by Ficoll-Paque PLUS density-gradient centrifugation. The sorted cells were lysed in RLT buffer, after which RNA was extracted using a Qiagen RNeasy kit and kept at -80 degrees C.

In the germline V gene (reference sequence), CDR1 corresponds to SEHNR and CDR2 to FQNEAQ. The CDR3 goes from the cysteine to the phenylalanine over 16 residues. Of the read, only the CDR3 DNA is kept; its 48 bases are in frame from base 1. At the junction V is shortened by 5 bases and J by 11 bases; bases outside the gene matches: 16. The chain joins TRBV7-9 to TRBJ1-1; TRBD1 aligns with 11 central bases. The sequenced material came from naive CD8+ T cells from blood. The meaning of the sample's cell subset or site label: naive T cells, CD45RA high CD27+. This TCR was recovered from a human donor in good health. The sequenced DNA is TGTGCCAGCAGCCAAGGGCCCGGACAGGGGGCGCGGTTGGCTTTCTTT. It encodes CASSQGPGQGARLAFF.